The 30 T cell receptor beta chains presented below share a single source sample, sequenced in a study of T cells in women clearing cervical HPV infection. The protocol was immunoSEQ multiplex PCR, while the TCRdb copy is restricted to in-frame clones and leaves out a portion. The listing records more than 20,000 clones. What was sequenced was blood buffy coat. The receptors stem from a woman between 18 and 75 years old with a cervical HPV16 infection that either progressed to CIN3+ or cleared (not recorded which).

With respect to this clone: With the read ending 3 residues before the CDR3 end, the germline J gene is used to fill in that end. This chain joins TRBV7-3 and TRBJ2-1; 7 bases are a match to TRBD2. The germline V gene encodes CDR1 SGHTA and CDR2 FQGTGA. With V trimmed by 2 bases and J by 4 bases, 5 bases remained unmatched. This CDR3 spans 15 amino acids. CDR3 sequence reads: CASSLVSGNYNEQFF. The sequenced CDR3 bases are TGTGCCAGCAGCTTAGTGAGCGGGAATTACAATGAG.

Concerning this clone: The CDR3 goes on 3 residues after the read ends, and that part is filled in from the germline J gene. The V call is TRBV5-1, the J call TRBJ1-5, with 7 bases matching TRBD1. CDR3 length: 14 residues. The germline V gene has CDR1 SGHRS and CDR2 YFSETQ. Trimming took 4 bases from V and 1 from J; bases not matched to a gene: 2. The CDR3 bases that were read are TGCGCCAGCAGCGAGGGGGCGAGCAATCAGCCC. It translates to CASSEGASNQP. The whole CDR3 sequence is CASSEGASNQPQHF.

CDR3 DNA (partial): TGTGCCAGCAGCTCCACCGGGACAGGGGATCCCCTG. Its translation is CASSSTGTGDPL. The whole CDR3 reads CASSSTGTGDPLYTF. V usage is TRBV7-9 and J usage is TRBJ1-2, with 10 bases matching TRBD1. The CDR3 end lies 3 residues beyond the end of the read and is filled in from the germline J gene. From germline, CDR1 is SEHNR and CDR2 FQNEAQ (reference sequence). This CDR3 is built from 15 residues.

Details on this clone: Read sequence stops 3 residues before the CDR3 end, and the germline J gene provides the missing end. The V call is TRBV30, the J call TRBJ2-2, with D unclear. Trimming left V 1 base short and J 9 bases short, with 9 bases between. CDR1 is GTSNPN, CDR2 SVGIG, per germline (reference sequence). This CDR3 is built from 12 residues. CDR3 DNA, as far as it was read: TGTGCCTGGAGTGCTAGTTTGCGGGAG. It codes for CAWSASLRE. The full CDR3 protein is CAWSASLRELFF.

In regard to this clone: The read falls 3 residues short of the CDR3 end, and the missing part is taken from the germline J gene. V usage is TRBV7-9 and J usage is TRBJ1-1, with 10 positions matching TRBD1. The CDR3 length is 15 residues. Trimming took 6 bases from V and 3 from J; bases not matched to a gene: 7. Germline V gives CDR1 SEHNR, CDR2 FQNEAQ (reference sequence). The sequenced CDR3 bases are TGTGCCAGCAGAAAGGGACAGGGGCAAGACACTGAA. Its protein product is CASRKGQGQDTE. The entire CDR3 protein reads CASRKGQGQDTEAFF.

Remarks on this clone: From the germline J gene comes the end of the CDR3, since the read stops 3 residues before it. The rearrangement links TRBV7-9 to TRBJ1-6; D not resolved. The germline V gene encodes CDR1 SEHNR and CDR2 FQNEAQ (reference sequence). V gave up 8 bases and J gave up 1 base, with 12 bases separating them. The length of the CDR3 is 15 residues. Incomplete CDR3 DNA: TGTGCCAGCGAGGGTGGTGGGTCCTATAATTCACCC. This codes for CASEGGGSYNSP. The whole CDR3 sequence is CASEGGGSYNSPLHF. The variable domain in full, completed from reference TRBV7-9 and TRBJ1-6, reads DTGVSQNPRHKITKRGQNVTFRCDPISEHNRLYWYRQTLGQGPEFLTYFQNEAQLEKSRLLSDRFSAERPKGSFSTLEIQRTEQGDSAMYLCASEGGGSYNSPLHFGNGTRLTVT.

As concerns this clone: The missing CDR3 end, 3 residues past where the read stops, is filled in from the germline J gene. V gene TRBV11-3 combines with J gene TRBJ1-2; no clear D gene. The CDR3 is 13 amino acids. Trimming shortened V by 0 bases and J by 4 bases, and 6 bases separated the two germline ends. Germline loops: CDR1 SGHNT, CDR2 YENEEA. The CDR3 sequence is CASSLDHGYGYTF. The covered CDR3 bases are TGTGCCAGCAGCTTAGACCACGGCTATGGC.

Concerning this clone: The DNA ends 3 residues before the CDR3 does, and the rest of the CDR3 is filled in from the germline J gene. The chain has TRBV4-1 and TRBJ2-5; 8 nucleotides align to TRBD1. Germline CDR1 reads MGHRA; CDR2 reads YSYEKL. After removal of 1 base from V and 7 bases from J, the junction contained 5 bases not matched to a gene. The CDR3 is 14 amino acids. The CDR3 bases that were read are TGCGCCAGCAGCCAAGGGACAGGGTCGTGGACC. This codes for CASSQGTGSWT. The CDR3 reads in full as CASSQGTGSWTQYF.

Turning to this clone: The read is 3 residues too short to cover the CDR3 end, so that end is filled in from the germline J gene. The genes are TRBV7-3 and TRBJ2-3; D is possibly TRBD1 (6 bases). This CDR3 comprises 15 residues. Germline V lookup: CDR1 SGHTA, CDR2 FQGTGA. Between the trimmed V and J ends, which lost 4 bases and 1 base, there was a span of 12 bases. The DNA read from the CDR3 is TGTGCCAGCAGCTCAGGGGTGTCCGGCACAGATACG. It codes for CASSSGVSGTDT. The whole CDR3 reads CASSSGVSGTDTQYF.

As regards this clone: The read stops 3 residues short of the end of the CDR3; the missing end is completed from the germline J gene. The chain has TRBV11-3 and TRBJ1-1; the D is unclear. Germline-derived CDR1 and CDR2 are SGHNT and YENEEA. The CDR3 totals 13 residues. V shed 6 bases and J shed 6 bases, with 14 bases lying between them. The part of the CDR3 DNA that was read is TGTGCCAGCAGGTCACCCAGAAAGGCTGAA. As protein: CASRSPRKAE. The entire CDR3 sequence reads CASRSPRKAEAFF.

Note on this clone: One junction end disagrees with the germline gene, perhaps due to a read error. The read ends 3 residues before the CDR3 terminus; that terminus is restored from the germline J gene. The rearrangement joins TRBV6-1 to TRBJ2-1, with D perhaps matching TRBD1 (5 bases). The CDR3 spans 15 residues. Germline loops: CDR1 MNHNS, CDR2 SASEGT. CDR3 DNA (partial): TGTGCCAGCAGGGAAACAGGAAGCTCCTGCAATGAG. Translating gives CASRETGSSCNE. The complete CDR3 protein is CASRETGSSCNEQFF.

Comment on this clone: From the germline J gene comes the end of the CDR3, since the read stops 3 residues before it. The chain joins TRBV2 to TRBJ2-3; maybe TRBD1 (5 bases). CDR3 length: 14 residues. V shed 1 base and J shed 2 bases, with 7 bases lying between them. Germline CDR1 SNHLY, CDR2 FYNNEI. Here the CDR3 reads CASSEETDTDTQYF. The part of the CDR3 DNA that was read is TGTGCCAGCAGTGAAGAGACAGACACAGATACG. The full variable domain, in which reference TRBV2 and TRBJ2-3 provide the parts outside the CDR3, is EPEVTQTPSHQVTQMGQEVILRCVPISNHLYFYWYRQILGQKVEFLVSFYNNEISEKSEIFDDQFSVERPDGSNFTLKIRSTKLEDSAMYFCASSEETDTDTQYFGPGTRLTVL.

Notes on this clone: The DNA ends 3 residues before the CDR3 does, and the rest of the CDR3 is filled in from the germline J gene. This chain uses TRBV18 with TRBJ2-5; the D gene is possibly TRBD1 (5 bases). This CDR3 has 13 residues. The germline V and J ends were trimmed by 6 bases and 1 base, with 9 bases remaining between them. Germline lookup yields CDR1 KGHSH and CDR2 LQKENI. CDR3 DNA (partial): TGTGCCAGCTCCGTGACAGCCCAAGAGACC. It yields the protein CASSVTAQET. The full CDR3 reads CASSVTAQETQYF.

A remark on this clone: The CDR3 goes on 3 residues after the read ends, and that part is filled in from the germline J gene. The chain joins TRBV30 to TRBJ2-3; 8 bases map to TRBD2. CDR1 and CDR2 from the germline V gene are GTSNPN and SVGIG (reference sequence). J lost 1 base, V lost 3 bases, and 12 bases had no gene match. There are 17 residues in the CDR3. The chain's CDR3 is CAWSALGAGDGTDTQYF. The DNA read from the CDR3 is TGTGCCTGGAGCGCCTTGGGAGCGGGGGACGGCACAGATACG. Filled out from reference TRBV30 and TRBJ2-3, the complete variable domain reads SQTIHQWPATLVQPVGSPLSLECTVEGTSNPNLYWYRQAAGRGLQLLFYSVGIGQISSEVPQNLSASRPQDRQFILSSKKLLLSDSGFYLCAWSALGAGDGTDTQYFGPGTRLTVL.

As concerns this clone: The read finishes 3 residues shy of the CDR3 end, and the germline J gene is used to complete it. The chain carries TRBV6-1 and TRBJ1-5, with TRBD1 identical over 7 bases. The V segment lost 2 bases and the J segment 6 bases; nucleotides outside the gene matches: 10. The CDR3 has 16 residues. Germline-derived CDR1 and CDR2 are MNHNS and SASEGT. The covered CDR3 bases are TGTGCCAGCAGTGAACATACAGGGGTGGGGGGTCAGCCC. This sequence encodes CASSEHTGVGGQP. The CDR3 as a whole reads CASSEHTGVGGQPQHF.

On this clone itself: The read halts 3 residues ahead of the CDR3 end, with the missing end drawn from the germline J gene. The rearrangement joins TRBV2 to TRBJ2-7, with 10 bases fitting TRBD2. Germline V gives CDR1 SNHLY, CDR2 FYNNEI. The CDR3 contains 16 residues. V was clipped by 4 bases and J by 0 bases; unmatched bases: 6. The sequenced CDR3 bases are TGTGCCAGCAGTGGAGTGACTAGCGGGTCCTCCTACGAG. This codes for CASSGVTSGSSYE. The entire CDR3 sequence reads CASSGVTSGSSYEQYF.

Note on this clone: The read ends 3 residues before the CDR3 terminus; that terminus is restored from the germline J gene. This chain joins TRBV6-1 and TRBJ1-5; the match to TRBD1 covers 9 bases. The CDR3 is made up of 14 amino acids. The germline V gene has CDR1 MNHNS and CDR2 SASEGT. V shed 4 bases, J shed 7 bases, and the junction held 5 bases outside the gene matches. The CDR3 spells CASSVDRGGQPQHF. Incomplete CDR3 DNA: TGTGCCAGCAGTGTGGACAGGGGAGGACAGCCC.

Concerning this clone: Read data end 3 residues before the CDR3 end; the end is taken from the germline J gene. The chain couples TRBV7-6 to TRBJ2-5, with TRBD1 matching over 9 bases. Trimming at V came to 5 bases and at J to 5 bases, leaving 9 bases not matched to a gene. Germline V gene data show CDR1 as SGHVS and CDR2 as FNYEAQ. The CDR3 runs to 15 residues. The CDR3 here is CASSPHGQGSETQYF. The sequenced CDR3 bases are TGTGCCAGCAGCCCGCACGGACAGGGGAGTGAGACC.

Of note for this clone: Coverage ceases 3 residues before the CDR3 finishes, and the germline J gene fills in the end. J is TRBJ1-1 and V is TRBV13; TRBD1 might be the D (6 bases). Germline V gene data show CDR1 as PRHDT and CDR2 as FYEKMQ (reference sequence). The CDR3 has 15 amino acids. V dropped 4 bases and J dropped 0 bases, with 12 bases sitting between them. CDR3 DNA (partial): TGTGCCAGCAGCTCAGACAGGCAAATGAACACTGAA. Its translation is CASSSDRQMNTE. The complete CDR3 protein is CASSSDRQMNTEAFF.

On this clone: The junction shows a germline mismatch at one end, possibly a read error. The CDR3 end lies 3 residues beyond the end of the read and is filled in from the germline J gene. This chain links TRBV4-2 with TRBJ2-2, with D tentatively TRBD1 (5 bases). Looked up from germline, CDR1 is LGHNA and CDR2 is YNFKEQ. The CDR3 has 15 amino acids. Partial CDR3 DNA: TGCGCCAGCAGCCAAGCGACAGACAACACCGGGGAG. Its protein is CASSQATDNTGE. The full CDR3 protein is CASSQATDNTGELFF.

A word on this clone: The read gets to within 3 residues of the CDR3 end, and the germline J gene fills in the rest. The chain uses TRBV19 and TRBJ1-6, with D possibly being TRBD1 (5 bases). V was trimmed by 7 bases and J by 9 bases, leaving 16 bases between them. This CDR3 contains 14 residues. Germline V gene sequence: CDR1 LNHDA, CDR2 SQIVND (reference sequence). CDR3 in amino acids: CASTWAGMSSPLHF. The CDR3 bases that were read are TGTGCCAGTACGTGGGCAGGGATGAGTTCACCC.

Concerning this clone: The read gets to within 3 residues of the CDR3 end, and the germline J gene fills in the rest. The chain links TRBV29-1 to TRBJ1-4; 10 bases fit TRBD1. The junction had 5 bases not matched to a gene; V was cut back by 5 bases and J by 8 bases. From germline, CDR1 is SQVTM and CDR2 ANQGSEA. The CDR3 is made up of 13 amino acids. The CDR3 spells CSVSGTGEEKLFF. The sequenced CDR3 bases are TGCAGCGTTTCCGGGACAGGGGAAGAAAAA.

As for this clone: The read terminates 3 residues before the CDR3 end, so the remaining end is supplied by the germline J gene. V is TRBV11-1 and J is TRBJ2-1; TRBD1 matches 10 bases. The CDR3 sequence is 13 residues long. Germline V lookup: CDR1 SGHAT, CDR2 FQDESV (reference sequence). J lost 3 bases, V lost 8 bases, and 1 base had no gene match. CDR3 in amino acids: CASRDRGYNEQFF. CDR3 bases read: TGTGCCAGCCGGGACAGGGGCTACAATGAG. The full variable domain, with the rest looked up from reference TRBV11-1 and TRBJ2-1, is EAEVAQSPRYKITEKSQAVAFWCDPISGHATLYWYRQILGQGPELLVQFQDESVVDDSQLPKDRFSAERLKGVDSTLKIQPAELGDSAMYLCASRDRGYNEQFFGPGTRLTVL.

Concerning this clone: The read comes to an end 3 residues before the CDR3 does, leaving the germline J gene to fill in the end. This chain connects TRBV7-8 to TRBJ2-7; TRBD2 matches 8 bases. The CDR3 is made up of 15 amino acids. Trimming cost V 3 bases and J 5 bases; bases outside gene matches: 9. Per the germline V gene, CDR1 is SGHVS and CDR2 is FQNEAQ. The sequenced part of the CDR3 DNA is TGTGCCAGCAGCTTGCGGGCGGGGGGTATGGACGAG. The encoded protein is CASSLRAGGMDE. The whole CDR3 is CASSLRAGGMDEQYF.

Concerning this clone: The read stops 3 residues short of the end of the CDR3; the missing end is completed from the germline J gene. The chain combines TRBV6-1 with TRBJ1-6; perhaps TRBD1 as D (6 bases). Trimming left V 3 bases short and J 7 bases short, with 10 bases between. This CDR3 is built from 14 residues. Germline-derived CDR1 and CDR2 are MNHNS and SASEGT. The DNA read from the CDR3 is TGTGCCAGCAGTGACGGACAGTGGAATTCACCC. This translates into CASSDGQWNSP. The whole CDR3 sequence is CASSDGQWNSPLHF.

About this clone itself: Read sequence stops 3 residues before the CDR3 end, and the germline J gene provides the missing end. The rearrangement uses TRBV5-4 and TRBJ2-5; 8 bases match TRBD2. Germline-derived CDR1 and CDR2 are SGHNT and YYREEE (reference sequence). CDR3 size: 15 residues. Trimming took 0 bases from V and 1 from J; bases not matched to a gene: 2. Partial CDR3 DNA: TGTGCCAGCAGCTTGGCTAGCGGGCCCCAAGAGACC. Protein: CASSLASGPQET. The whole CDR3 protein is CASSLASGPQETQYF.

Incomplete CDR3 DNA: TGCGCCAGCAGCTTGGAATCTACAGGGGCGGATACG. It codes for CASSLESTGADT. The CDR3 in full is CASSLESTGADTQYF. The J gene is TRBJ2-3, the V gene TRBV5-1; TRBD1 agrees at 7 bases. The CDR3 end is not reached by the read, which stops 3 residues before it; the germline J gene fills it in. The trim removed 0 bases at V and 6 bases at J, leaving 7 bases unmatched. The CDR3 has 15 amino acids. The V gene's germline CDR1 is SGHRS and CDR2 YFSETQ.

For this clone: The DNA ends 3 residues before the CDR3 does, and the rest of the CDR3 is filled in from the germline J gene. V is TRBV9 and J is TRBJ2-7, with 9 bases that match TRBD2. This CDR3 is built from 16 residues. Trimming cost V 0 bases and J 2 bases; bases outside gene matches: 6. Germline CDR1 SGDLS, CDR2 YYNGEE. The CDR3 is CASSVVGAGGTYEQYF. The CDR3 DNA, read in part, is TGTGCCAGCAGCGTAGTTGGGGCGGGGGGGACCTACGAG. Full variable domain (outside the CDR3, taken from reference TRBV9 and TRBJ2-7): DSGVTQTPKHLITATGQRVTLRCSPRSGDLSVYWYQQSLDQGLQFLIQYYNGEERAKGNILERFSAQQFPDLHSELNLSSLELGDSALYFCASSVVGAGGTYEQYFGPGTRLTVT.

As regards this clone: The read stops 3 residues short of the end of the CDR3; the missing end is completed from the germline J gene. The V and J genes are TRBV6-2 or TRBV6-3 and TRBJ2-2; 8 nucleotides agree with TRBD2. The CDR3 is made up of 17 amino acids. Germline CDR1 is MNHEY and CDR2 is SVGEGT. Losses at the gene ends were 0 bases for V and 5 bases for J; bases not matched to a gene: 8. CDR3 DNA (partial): TGTGCCAGCAGTTACTCGAAGTTCCAGCGGGGGACCGGGGAG. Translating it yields CASSYSKFQRGTGE. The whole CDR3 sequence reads CASSYSKFQRGTGELFF.

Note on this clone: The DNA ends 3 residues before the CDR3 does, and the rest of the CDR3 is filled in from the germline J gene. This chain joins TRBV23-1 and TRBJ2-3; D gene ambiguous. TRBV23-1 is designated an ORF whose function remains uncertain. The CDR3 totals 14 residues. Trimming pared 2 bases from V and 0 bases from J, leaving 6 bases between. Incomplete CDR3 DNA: TGCGCCAGCAGTCAAAAGACTAGCACAGATACG. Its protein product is CASSQKTSTDT. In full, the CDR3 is CASSQKTSTDTQYF.